This TCR beta chain emerged from a study of T cells in Graves' hyperthyroidism and ophthalmopathy. The CDR3 is 11 amino acids. The V gene lost 6 bases and the J gene lost 15 bases, with 15 bases spanning the gap. CDR1 MNHEY and CDR2 SMNVEV come from the germline V gene (reference sequence). Amplification yielded TCR beta CDR3 regions, with RNA transcripts as the source. HTBI primers were used for first-round RT-PCR of the TCR CDR3. A single record per CDR3 protein comes from TCRdb applying MiXCR to the multiplex PCR reads. The sample carries around 400,000 distinct CDR3 sequences, more than 15% recorded once.

The clonotype originates from a woman aged 18-29 years with Graves' hyperthyroidism that later progressed to Graves' ophthalmopathy. The specimen sequenced was blood. The chain couples TRBV27 to TRBJ1-5, with D perhaps TRBD1 (6 bases). CDR3 residues: CASRGAGVRHF. Here the CDR3 DNA reads TGTGCCAGCAGAGGGGCAGGGGTTAGGCATTTT.